This TCR beta chain came from a study of blood T cell repertoires in COVID-19. Study summary: Specimens from acute and convalescent COVID-19 originated in the United States, Italy and Spain.

Across 24 US areas, participants ranged in age from about 18 to 100 years. In the original workflow: Quantification of nucleated cells was approximated via reference gene primer amplification. Assay: immunoSEQ multiplex PCR; the TCRdb copy retains only in-frame clones and omits some. That table gives V, J and clone size, and the DNA gave D and trimming. Here the sample spans approximately 260,000 clones, around 90% being singletons. Germline CDR1 and CDR2: LGHDT and YNNKEL (reference sequence). V shed 2 bases and J shed 5 bases, with 10 bases lying between them. This CDR3 is 13 amino acids long. This TCR derives from a woman aged 18-29 years who had recovered from COVID-19. Source material: PBMCs or T cells enriched from blood (not recorded which). The V gene is TRBV3-1 (or the pseudogene TRBV3-2), the J gene TRBJ2-7, with unresolved D. Written as DNA, the CDR3 is TGTGCCAGCAGCCAACCCGGTAACCACGAGCAGTACTTC. Its protein product is CASSQPGNHEQYF.